This T cell receptor beta chain was sequenced during a study of blood T cell repertoires in COVID-19. Study as a whole: The United States, Italy and Spain were the sources of the acute and convalescent COVID-19 samples. The analysed material was cDNA or gDNA that came from T cells, B-cell-depleted T cells, or PBMCs.

Libraries were prepared by immunoSEQ multiplex PCR; TCRdb keeps only in-frame clonotypes and omits some of them. Counted here are 55,000 to 70,000 clones, roughly 84% occurring once; the ten biggest clones make up under 5%. The CDR3 runs to 15 residues. Germline V gives CDR1 MNHEY, CDR2 SMNVEV (reference sequence). V lost 0 bases to trimming and J lost 4 bases; unmatched junction nucleotides: 4. The receptor's source is a man aged 50-59 years with acute or convalescent COVID-19. Sequencing used peripheral blood. The J gene is TRBJ2-7, the V gene TRBV27; TRBD1 agrees at 9 bases. The CDR3 spells CASSLSRDRVYEQYF. In nucleotides, the CDR3 is TGTGCCAGCAGTTTATCGAGGGACAGGGTATACGAGCAGTACTTC.